This T cell receptor beta chain came from a study of blood T cell repertoires in COVID-19. Study information: The United States, Italy and Spain supplied acute and convalescent COVID-19 samples.

TCRdb keeps only in-frame clones here, not all; method: immunoSEQ multiplex PCR. This sample has hundreds of thousands of clones, with nearly 90% found just once. The clonotype originates from a young woman with acute COVID-19. Sequenced material: PBMCs or T cells enriched from blood (not recorded which).

The CDR3 is CASSYSRALNEQFF. DNA for the CDR3: TGTGCCAGCAGTTACTCGAGGGCCCTTAATGAGCAGTTCTTC. J is TRBJ2-1 and V is TRBV6-2 or TRBV6-3, with D perhaps TRBD2 (5 bases). Germline V gene lookup returns CDR1 MNHEY and CDR2 SVGEGT. There are 14 residues in the CDR3. Trimming pared 0 bases from V and 7 bases from J, leaving 10 bases between.